A single TCR beta chain is shown here with its context. Its specificity is unknown. Time point meaning: pre-treatment sample, taken before nivolumab and TIL therapy. Tumor tissue came from excised metastases, mostly pleural nodules or supraclavicular lymph nodes. Tumors were harvested before any PD-1/PD-L1 blockade. V gave up 1 base and J gave up 1 base, with 10 bases separating them. The CDR3 has 15 residues. Germline V CDR1 and CDR2: MGHDK, SYGVNS. This sample stems from a study of TIL therapy for anti-PD-1-resistant metastatic lung cancer. Looking at the study overall: Half of patients were current or former smokers. By whole-exome sequencing, median non-synonymous tumor mutation burden was more than 1.2 mutations per megabase. Notes on the study in general: Many TIL product clones were absent from baseline tumor, suggesting clonal contraction.

Sequencing used immunoSEQ v3. Measured with immunoSEQ multiplex PCR; TCRdb has only the in-frame clones, and not every one. Here the sample spans more than 20,000 clones, about 60% being singletons. This clonotype was sampled from a woman between 30 and 79 years old with non-small cell lung cancer. This material consisted of tumor tissue, taken at baseline. The genes are TRBV25-1 and TRBJ1-1; D gene unclear. In DNA, the CDR3 is TGTGCCAGCAGTGAATCATATAGTTGGAACACTGAAGCTTTCTTT. Translating it yields CASSESYSWNTEAFF.